The clone carrying this TCR beta chain appeared a few times. This record comes from a study of control samples from healthy donors and cancer patients. Assay: immunoSEQ multiplex PCR; the TCRdb copy retains only in-frame clones and omits some. The data show about 160,000 clones, with about 94% seen just once and 13% to 15% held by the top ten. This CDR3 is built from 16 residues. The V gene's germline CDR1 is SGHTA and CDR2 FQGNSA. J was trimmed by 4 bases and V by 5 bases; bases with no gene match: 7. Source material: PBMCs. The J gene is TRBJ2-5, the V gene TRBV7-2; TRBD2 aligns across 13 bases. This sequence originates from a man aged 60 to 75 with colorectal cancer. Here the CDR3 reads CASSPPRLAGGETQYF. The CDR3 DNA sequence: TGTGCCAGCAGCCCTCCCAGACTAGCGGGGGGAGAGACCCAGTACTTC.